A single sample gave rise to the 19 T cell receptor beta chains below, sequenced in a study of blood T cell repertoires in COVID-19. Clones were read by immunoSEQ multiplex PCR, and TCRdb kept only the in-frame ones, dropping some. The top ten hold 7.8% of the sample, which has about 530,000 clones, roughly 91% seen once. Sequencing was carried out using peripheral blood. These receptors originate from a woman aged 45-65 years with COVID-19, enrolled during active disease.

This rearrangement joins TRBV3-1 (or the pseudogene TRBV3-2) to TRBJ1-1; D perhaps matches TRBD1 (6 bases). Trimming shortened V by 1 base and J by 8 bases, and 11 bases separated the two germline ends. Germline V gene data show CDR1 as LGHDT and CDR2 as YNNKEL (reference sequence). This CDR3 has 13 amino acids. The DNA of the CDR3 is TGTGCCAGCAGCCAAGGCAGGGGCGGGGAAGCTTTCTTT. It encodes CASSQGRGGEAFF.

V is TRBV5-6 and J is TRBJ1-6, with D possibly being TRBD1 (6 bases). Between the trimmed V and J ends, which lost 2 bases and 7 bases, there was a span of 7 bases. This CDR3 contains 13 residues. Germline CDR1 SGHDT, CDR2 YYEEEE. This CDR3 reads CASSFDRNSPLHF. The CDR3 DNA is TGTGCCAGCAGCTTTGACAGGAATTCACCCCTCCACTTT.

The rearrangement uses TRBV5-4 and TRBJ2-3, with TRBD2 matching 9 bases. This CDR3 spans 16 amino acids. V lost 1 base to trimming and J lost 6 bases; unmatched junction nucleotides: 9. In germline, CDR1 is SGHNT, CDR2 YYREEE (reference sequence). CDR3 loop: CASSLFLQRGADTQYF. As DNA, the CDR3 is TGTGCCAGCAGCTTGTTTCTACAGCGGGGGGCGGATACGCAGTATTTT.

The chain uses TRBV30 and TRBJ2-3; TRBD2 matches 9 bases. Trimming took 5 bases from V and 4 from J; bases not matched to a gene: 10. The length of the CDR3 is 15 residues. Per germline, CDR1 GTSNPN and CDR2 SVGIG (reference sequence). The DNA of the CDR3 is TGTGCCTGGGGGGAGGGGCTAGCGGGGTCAGATACGCAGTATTTT. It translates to CAWGEGLAGSDTQYF.

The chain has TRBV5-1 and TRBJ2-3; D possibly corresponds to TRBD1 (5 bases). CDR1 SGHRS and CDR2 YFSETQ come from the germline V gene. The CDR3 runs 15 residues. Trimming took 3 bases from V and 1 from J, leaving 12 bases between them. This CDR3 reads CASSWGREGTDTQYF. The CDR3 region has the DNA TGCGCCAGCAGCTGGGGCAGGGAAGGCACAGATACGCAGTATTTT. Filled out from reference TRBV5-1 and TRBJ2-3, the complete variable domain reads KAGVTQTPRYLIKTRGQQVTLSCSPISGHRSVSWYQQTPGQGLQFLFEYFSETQRNKGNFPGRFSGRQFSNSRSEMNVSTLELGDSALYLCASSWGREGTDTQYFGPGTRLTVL.

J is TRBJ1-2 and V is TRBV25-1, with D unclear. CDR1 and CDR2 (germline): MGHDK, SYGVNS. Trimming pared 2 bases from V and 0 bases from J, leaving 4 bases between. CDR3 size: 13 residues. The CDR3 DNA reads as TGTGCCAGCAGTGAACAGGCTAACTATGGCTACACCTTC. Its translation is CASSEQANYGYTF.

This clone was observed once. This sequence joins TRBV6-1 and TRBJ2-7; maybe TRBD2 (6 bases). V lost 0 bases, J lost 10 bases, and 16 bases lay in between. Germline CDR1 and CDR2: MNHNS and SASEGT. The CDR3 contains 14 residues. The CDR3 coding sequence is TGTGCCAGCAGTGAAGCGATTTCTGGGGGGAAACAGTACTTC. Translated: CASSEAISGGKQYF.

This CDR3 is CASSSSGGFGQFF. The DNA for the CDR3 is TGTGCCAGCAGTTCCTCGGGGGGGTTCGGGCAGTTCTTC. The chain is built from TRBV6-5 and TRBJ2-1; 8 bases fit TRBD2. With V trimmed by 4 bases and J by 12 bases, 8 bases remained unmatched. Germline V lookup: CDR1 MNHEY, CDR2 SVGAGI. The CDR3 totals 13 residues.

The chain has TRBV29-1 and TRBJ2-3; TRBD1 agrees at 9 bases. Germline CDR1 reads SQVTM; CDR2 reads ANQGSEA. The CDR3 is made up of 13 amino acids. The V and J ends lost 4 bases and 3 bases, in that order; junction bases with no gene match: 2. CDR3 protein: CSVGQGGTDTQYF. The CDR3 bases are TGCAGCGTTGGACAGGGGGGTACAGATACGCAGTATTTT.

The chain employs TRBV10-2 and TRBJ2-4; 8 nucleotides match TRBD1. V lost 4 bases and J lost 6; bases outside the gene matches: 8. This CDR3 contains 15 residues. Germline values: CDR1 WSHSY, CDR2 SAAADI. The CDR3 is CASSGGQGAGNIQYF. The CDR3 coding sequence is TGCGCCAGCAGTGGTGGCCAGGGGGCTGGAAACATTCAGTACTTC.

Here the CDR3 DNA reads TGTGCCAGCAGCTTATCGGGGGATACAGATACGCAGTATTTT. It translates to CASSLSGDTDTQYF. The genes are TRBV11-2 and TRBJ2-3; perhaps TRBD2 as D (6 bases). V was trimmed by 2 bases and J by 3 bases, leaving 9 bases between them. CDR1 and CDR2 from the germline V gene are SGHAT and FQNNGV. The CDR3 is made up of 14 amino acids.

CDR3 residues: CAWSAILTGLDYEQYF. CDR3 coding DNA: TGTGCCTGGAGTGCTATACTAACAGGGCTTGATTACGAGCAGTACTTC. This sequence joins TRBV30 and TRBJ2-7, with a tentative D call TRBD1 (6 bases). The CDR3 consists of 16 residues. The germline V gene encodes CDR1 GTSNPN and CDR2 SVGIG (reference sequence). With 1 base removed from V and 4 bases from J, the gap between germline ends came to 20 bases.

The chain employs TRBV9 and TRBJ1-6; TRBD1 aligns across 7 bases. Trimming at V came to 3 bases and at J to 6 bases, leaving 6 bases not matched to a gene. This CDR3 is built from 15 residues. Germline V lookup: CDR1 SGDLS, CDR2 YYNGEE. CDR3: CASSGLDRVNSPLHF. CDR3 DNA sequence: TGTGCCAGCAGCGGGTTAGACAGGGTTAATTCACCCCTCCACTTT. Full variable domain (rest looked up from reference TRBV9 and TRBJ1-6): DSGVTQTPKHLITATGQRVTLRCSPRSGDLSVYWYQQSLDQGLQFLIQYYNGEERAKGNILERFSAQQFPDLHSELNLSSLELGDSALYFCASSGLDRVNSPLHFGNGTRLTVT.

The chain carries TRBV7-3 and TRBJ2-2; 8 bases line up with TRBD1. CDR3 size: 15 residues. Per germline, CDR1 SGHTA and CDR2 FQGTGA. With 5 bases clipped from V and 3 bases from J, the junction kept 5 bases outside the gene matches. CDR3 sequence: CASSPQGADTGELFF. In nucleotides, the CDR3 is TGTGCCAGCAGCCCTCAGGGGGCGGACACCGGGGAGCTGTTTTTT.

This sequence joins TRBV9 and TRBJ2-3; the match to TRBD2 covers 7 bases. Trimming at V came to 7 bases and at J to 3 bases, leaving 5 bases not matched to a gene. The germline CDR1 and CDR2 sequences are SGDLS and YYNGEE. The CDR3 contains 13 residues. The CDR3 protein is CASAGEGTDTQYF. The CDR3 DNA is TGTGCCAGCGCGGGGGAGGGAACAGATACGCAGTATTTT.

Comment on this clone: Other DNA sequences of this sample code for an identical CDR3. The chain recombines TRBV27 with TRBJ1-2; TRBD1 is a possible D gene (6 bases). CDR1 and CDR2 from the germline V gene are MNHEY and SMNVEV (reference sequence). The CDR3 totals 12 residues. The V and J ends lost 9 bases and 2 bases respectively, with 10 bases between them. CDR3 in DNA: TGTGCCAGTAGAACAGGGAACTATGGCTACACCTTC. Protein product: CASRTGNYGYTF.

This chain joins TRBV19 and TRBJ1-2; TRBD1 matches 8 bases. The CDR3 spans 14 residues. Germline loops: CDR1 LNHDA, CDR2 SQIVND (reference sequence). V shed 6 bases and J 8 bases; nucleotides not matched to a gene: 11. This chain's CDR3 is CASRDPGQGGGYTF. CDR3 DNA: TGTGCCAGTAGGGACCCCGGACAGGGAGGAGGCTACACCTTC.

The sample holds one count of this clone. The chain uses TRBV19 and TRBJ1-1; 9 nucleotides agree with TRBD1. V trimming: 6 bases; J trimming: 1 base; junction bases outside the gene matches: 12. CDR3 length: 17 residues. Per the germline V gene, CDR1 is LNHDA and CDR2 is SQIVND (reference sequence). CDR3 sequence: CASRSQLDRGENTEAFF. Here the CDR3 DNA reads TGTGCCAGTAGATCACAACTCGACAGGGGGGAGAACACTGAAGCTTTCTTT.

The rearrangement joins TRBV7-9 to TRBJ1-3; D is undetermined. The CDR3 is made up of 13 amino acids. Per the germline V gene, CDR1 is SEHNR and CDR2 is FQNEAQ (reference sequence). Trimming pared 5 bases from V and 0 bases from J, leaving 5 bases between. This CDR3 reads CASSQISGNTIYF. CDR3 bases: TGTGCCAGCAGCCAAATCTCTGGAAACACCATATATTTT.